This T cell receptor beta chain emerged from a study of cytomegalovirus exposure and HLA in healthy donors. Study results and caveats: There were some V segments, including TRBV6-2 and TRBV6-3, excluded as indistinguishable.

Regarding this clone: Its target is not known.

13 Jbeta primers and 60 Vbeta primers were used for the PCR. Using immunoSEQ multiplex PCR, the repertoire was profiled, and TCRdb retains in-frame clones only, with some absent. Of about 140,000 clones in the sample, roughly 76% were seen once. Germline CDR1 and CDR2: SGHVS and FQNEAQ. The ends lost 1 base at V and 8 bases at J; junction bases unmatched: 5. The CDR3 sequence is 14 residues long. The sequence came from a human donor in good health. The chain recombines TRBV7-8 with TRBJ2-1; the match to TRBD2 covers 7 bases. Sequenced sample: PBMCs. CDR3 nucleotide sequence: TGTGCCAGCAGCTTAGGGACTAGAGGTCATGAGCAGTTCTTC. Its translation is CASSLGTRGHEQFF.